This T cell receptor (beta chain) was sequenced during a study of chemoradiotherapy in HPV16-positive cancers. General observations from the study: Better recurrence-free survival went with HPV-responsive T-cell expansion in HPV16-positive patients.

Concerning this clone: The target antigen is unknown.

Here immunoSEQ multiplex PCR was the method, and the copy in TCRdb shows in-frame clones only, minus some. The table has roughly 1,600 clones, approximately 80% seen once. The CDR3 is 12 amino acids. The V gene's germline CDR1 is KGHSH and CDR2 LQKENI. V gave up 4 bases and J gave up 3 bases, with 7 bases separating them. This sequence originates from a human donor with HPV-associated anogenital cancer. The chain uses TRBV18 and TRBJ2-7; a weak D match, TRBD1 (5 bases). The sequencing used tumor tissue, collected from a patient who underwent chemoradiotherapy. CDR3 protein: CASSLDSYEQYV. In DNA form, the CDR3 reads TGTGCCAGCTCACTCGACAGCTACGAGCAGTACGTC.